This T cell receptor beta chain was captured in a study of T cells in women clearing cervical HPV infection. In the study overall: With HLA typing for only a few women, HLA confounding remains possible.

A word on this clone: Its target is not known. At the DNA level, this CDR3 is encoded by other sequences in the same sample as well.

Study results and caveats: Combining TCR richness with V gene abundances gave approximately 0.8 AUC. T-cell numbers per sample were unknown and may explain richness differences.

Measured with immunoSEQ multiplex PCR; TCRdb has only the in-frame clones, and not every one. The table gives about 33,000 clones; the top ten clones make up over 6.5% of it. The sequencing input was blood buffy coat. The receptor's source is a woman between 18 and 70 years old with a cervical HPV16 infection that either progressed to CIN3+ or cleared (not recorded which).

The DNA read from the CDR3 is TGTGCCAGCAGCTTTACGGACAGGATCCACTCTGGAAACACC. Its translation is CASSFTDRIHSGNT. The entire CDR3 protein reads CASSFTDRIHSGNTIYF. The chain recombines TRBV7-6 with TRBJ1-3; 7 bases align to TRBD1. The sequenced fragment ends 3 residues before the CDR3 boundary, so the rest is inferred from the germline J gene. V trimming: 3 bases; J trimming: 0 bases; junction bases outside the gene matches: 8. CDR1 is SGHVS and CDR2 is FNYEAQ in the germline V gene. The CDR3 runs 17 residues.